The 22 T cell receptor beta chains presented below share a single source sample, sequenced in a study of blood T cell repertoires in COVID-19. Profiled with immunoSEQ multiplex PCR; TCRdb holds only in-frame clones, not every one. The sample carries about 280,000 clones, around 90% recorded once. The sequencing sample was made of peripheral blood. All receptors derive from a woman aged 50 to 65 who had recovered from COVID-19.

The V gene is TRBV19, the J gene TRBJ2-6, with D possibly matching TRBD2 (6 bases). V lost 2 bases and J lost 3, with 11 bases in between. Per germline, CDR1 LNHDA and CDR2 SQIVND (reference sequence). This CDR3 spans 16 amino acids. The CDR3, as DNA: TGTGCCAGTAGTATAATGCCCGGGGGTGGGGCCAACGTCCTGACTTTC. Amino acids: CASSIMPGGGANVLTF.

V usage is TRBV7-2 and J usage is TRBJ1-5; D might be TRBD1 (6 bases). The V end was cut by 6 bases, the J end by 0 bases, with 12 bases between. Germline V lookup: CDR1 SGHTA, CDR2 FQGNSA. This CDR3 contains 15 residues. CDR3 nucleotide sequence: TGTGCCAGCAGTCCGACGGGACATAGCAATCAGCCCCAGCATTTT. It yields the protein CASSPTGHSNQPQHF.

In this sample, this clone turned up many times. The same CDR3 arises from other DNA sequences in this sample as well. The J gene is TRBJ1-1, the V gene TRBV4-2, with TRBD1 matching 10 bases. The CDR3 runs to 15 residues. Germline assignment: CDR1 LGHNA and CDR2 YNFKEQ. J gave up 4 bases and V 1 base, and 3 bases lay outside the gene matches. The CDR3 DNA follows: TGTGCCAGCAGCCAAGCAAGGACAGGGGGCACTGAAGCTTTCTTT. It is translated as CASSQARTGGTEAFF.

This clone has a count of ten or more. The rearrangement links TRBV18 to TRBJ2-7; D is perhaps TRBD1 (6 bases). Germline V gives CDR1 KGHSH, CDR2 LQKENI. Trimming stripped 1 base from V and 5 bases from J, with 9 bases between. The CDR3 totals 13 residues. CDR3 residues: CASSPQGEDEQYF. The CDR3 DNA is TGTGCCAGCTCACCACAGGGGGAAGACGAGCAGTACTTC.

This chain uses TRBV19 with TRBJ2-7; possible D gene TRBD2, 6 bases. Germline CDR1 and CDR2: LNHDA and SQIVND (reference sequence). V shed 1 base and J shed 2 bases, with 9 bases lying between them. The CDR3 is 14 residues long. CDR3 nucleotides: TGTGCCAGTAGTATAGCAGGCGGGACCTACGAGCAGTACTTC. This translates into CASSIAGGTYEQYF.

The chain joins TRBV6-5 to TRBJ1-1; D not certain. The CDR3 contains 16 residues. V gave up 0 bases and J gave up 1 base, with 12 bases separating them. Germline V gene lookup returns CDR1 MNHEY and CDR2 SVGAGI. The CDR3 is CASSYSIMRANTEAFF. The DNA for the CDR3 is TGTGCCAGCAGTTACTCGATCATGAGGGCGAACACTGAAGCTTTCTTT.

The chain links TRBV19 to TRBJ2-7; 7 bases line up with TRBD2. Germline CDR1 is LNHDA and CDR2 is SQIVND (reference sequence). The ends lost 5 bases at V and 5 bases at J; junction bases unmatched: 18. There are 17 residues in the CDR3. The CDR3 region is CASSGPYGGSSIHEQYF. CDR3 coding DNA: TGTGCCAGTAGTGGACCCTACGGCGGGAGTTCGATCCACGAGCAGTACTTC.

This clone was seen more than once but under ten times. The V call is TRBV7-2, the J call TRBJ1-6; D might be TRBD1 (6 bases). The V end lost 1 base, the J end lost 6 bases, and 10 bases lay between the germline ends. The CDR3 loop spans 15 amino acids. Looked up from germline, CDR1 is SGHTA and CDR2 is FQGNSA. The CDR3 DNA reads TGTGCCAGCAGCTTAGGGGGGGGCCCTAATTCACCCCTCCACTTT. Protein: CASSLGGGPNSPLHF.

The chain has TRBV7-2 and TRBJ2-7, with D maybe TRBD1 (6 bases). Deletions cut 6 bases from V and 0 bases from J, with 15 bases between. This CDR3 region has 15 residues. Per germline, CDR1 SGHTA and CDR2 FQGNSA. CDR3 loop: CASSYLTGSSYEQYF. The CDR3 nucleotides read TGTGCCAGCAGTTACCTTACAGGGTCCTCCTACGAGCAGTACTTC.

The V and J genes are TRBV28 and TRBJ1-2, with 10 bases identical to TRBD1. V gave up 6 bases and J gave up 5 bases; unmatched junction bases: 6. In germline, CDR1 is MDHEN, CDR2 SYDVKM. The length of the CDR3 is 14 residues. The CDR3 DNA sequence: TGTGCCAGCAGGGGACAGGGGATGCTATATGGCTACACCTTC. Encoded protein: CASRGQGMLYGYTF.

The chain employs TRBV6-1 and TRBJ2-2, with TRBD2 identical over 7 bases. CDR1 is MNHNS and CDR2 is SASEGT in the germline V gene. The CDR3 covers 15 residues. V lost 9 bases, J lost 1 base, and 8 bases stayed unmatched. The CDR3: CASRGLGRNTGELFF. CDR3 DNA sequence: TGTGCCAGTCGCGGACTAGGGAGGAACACCGGGGAGCTGTTTTTT.

The J gene is TRBJ2-1, the V gene TRBV10-3, with TRBD1 matching over 7 bases. The CDR3 loop spans 14 amino acids. The J segment lost 10 bases and the V segment lost 8 bases, leaving 14 bases of the junction unmatched. Germline V gene lookup returns CDR1 ENHRY and CDR2 SYGVKD. The CDR3, as DNA: TGTGCCATCGATCCGGGACAGCGGCCCGCGGAGCAGTTCTTC. Protein sequence: CAIDPGQRPAEQFF.

The chain couples TRBV7-2 to TRBJ1-2; possible D gene TRBD1, 5 bases. V lost 0 bases to trimming and J lost 7 bases, with 12 bases between them. CDR3 size: 14 residues. Looked up from germline, CDR1 is SGHTA and CDR2 is FQGNSA. The CDR3 DNA follows: TGTGCCAGCAGCTTAGCGTCGGGGGGAAGTGGCTACACCTTC. The encoded protein is CASSLASGGSGYTF.

The chain couples TRBV6-1 to TRBJ1-2; weak D call: TRBD1 (5 bases). The CDR3 has 14 residues. V was shortened by 3 bases and J by 1 base, with 9 bases between the two germline ends. From germline, CDR1 is MNHNS and CDR2 SASEGT. The CDR3 region is CASSDRAGNYGYTF. The CDR3, as DNA: TGTGCCAGCAGTGACAGGGCCGGTAACTATGGCTACACCTTC.

V and J are TRBV5-1 and TRBJ2-5; 7 bases fit TRBD2. The junction had 6 bases not matched to a gene; V was cut back by 5 bases and J by 2 bases. Germline assignment: CDR1 SGHRS and CDR2 YFSETQ. This CDR3 is 14 amino acids long. CDR3 sequence reads: CASSGGGNQETQYF. The CDR3 nucleotides read TGCGCCAGCAGTGGCGGGGGAAATCAAGAGACCCAGTACTTC.

The chain combines TRBV10-1 with TRBJ1-5, with TRBD1 as a possible D gene (5 bases). The CDR3 extends over 15 amino acids. Germline CDR1 and CDR2: WNHNN and SYGVQD (reference sequence). Trimming left V 10 bases short and J 0 bases short, with 16 bases between. CDR3 amino acids: CATSDSFYSNQPQHF. The CDR3, as DNA: TGCGCCACCTCCGACAGCTTCTATAGCAATCAGCCCCAGCATTTT.

The chain has TRBV5-1 and TRBJ2-7; 9 nucleotides match TRBD1. The CDR3 spans 16 residues. From germline, CDR1 is SGHRS and CDR2 YFSETQ. Trimming removed 5 bases from V and 3 bases from J; junction bases left unmatched: 12. The CDR3 here is CASRKTAGTGNYEQYF. In nucleotides, the CDR3 is TGCGCCAGCAGGAAAACTGCCGGGACAGGGAACTACGAGCAGTACTTC.

The sample holds one count of this clone. CDR3 in DNA: TGTGCCAGCAGCTCGATTGTACAGGGGGGCAATCAGCCCCAGCATTTT. It encodes CASSSIVQGGNQPQHF. The V and J genes are TRBV7-8 and TRBJ1-5; 8 bases align to TRBD1. There are 16 residues in the CDR3. CDR1 SGHVS and CDR2 FQNEAQ come from the germline V gene. V lost 4 bases and J lost 2; bases outside the gene matches: 7.

The CDR3, as DNA: TGTGCCAGCAGTCTTGACAGGCAGGAAGAAAAACTGTTTTTT. This codes for CASSLDRQEEKLFF. The chain is built from TRBV2 and TRBJ1-4; TRBD1 is a possible D gene (6 bases). The V end was cut by 5 bases, the J end by 8 bases, with 15 bases between. Germline lookup yields CDR1 SNHLY and CDR2 FYNNEI. The CDR3 length is 14 residues.

This clone was picked up one time. The chain carries TRBV6-5 and TRBJ1-1; D gene unclear. Trimming shortened V by 6 bases and J by 5 bases, and 16 bases separated the two germline ends. This CDR3 is 14 amino acids long. CDR1 and CDR2 from the germline V gene are MNHEY and SVGAGI. CDR3 loop: CASSRDPSGTEAFF. CDR3 nucleotide sequence: TGTGCCAGCAGCCGTGATCCCTCGGGGACTGAAGCTTTCTTT.

This clone was seen just once. The chain carries TRBV12-3 or TRBV12-4 and TRBJ1-2; no clear D. This CDR3 is built from 13 residues. V was clipped by 6 bases and J by 7 bases, with 15 bases between them. CDR3 loop: CASSLRTGSGYTF. The CDR3 DNA is TGTGCCAGCAGCCTAAGGACGGGATCTGGCTACACCTTC.

CDR3 amino acids: CAWDRGPRDYGYTF. The DNA of the CDR3 is TGTGCCTGGGACAGGGGACCACGAGACTATGGCTACACCTTC. The chain employs TRBV30 and TRBJ1-2; 8 positions match TRBD1. This CDR3 is built from 14 residues. V lost 5 bases, J lost 3 bases, and 8 bases stayed unmatched. Germline CDR1 reads GTSNPN; CDR2 reads SVGIG (reference sequence).